This T cell receptor beta chain was recorded in a study of OX40 agonist ivuxolimab in advanced cancers. Across the study: Treatment of patients was with ivuxolimab, an agonistic anti-OX40 (CD134) antibody. Past anti-PD-1, anti-PD-L1 or anti-CTLA-4 therapy was accepted, and roughly 42% had received some. Three patients, one with hepatocellular carcinoma and two with cutaneous melanoma, responded partially.

Notes on this clone: Its matching antigen is unknown.

This CDR3 is built from 15 residues. The V gene's germline CDR1 is LNHDA and CDR2 SQIVND (reference sequence). V shed 6 bases, J shed 0 bases, and the junction held 6 bases outside the gene matches. Overall study results and limits: Clonal expansion by week 6 occurred in CD4+ and CD8+ blood T cells (at 0.1 to 3.0 mg/kg).

TCRdb's table, derived via immunoSEQ multiplex PCR, lists solely in-frame clones and lacks some. The sample records approximately 11,000 clones, 85% to 90% being singletons. This sample comprised CD4+ or CD8+ T cells sorted from blood, obtained in a trial of the OX40 agonist ivuxolimab. This chain uses TRBV19 with TRBJ1-1; 8 bases align to TRBD1. This clonotype was sampled from an adult with an advanced solid tumor such as melanoma, head and neck, liver or kidney cancer. CDR3 loop: CASRGGTGVNTEAFF. For the CDR3, the DNA is TGTGCCAGTAGGGGGGGGACAGGCGTGAACACTGAAGCTTTCTTT. Full variable domain (outside the CDR3, taken from reference TRBV19 and TRBJ1-1): DGGITQSPKYLFRKEGQNVTLSCEQNLNHDAMYWYRQDPGQGLRLIYYSQIVNDFQKGDIAEGYSVSREKKESFPLTVTSAQKNPTAFYLCASRGGTGVNTEAFFGQGTRLTVV.